What follows is one TCR beta chain and its context. The table came from immunoSEQ multiplex PCR; TCRdb's copy has only in-frame clones and leaves some out. The sample consists of approximately 1,500,000 clones, 95% to 99% of them appearing once. This sample was taken from a study of shared clonotypes between healthy human individuals. The receptor comes from a man younger than 40 in good health. Sequencing was carried out using naive CD4+ T cells sorted from blood. Subset defined: CD45RA+ positively selected.

CDR3 residues: CAREREGSYNEQFF. DNA for the CDR3: TGTGCCAGGGAGCGGGAGGGCTCCTACAATGAGCAGTTCTTC. The chain carries TRBV6-5 and TRBJ2-1; the match to TRBD2 covers 10 bases. Germline V gene sequence: CDR1 MNHEY, CDR2 SVGAGI. The CDR3 is made up of 14 amino acids. Germline trimming cut 9 bases from V and 0 bases from J; bases unmatched to any gene: 2.